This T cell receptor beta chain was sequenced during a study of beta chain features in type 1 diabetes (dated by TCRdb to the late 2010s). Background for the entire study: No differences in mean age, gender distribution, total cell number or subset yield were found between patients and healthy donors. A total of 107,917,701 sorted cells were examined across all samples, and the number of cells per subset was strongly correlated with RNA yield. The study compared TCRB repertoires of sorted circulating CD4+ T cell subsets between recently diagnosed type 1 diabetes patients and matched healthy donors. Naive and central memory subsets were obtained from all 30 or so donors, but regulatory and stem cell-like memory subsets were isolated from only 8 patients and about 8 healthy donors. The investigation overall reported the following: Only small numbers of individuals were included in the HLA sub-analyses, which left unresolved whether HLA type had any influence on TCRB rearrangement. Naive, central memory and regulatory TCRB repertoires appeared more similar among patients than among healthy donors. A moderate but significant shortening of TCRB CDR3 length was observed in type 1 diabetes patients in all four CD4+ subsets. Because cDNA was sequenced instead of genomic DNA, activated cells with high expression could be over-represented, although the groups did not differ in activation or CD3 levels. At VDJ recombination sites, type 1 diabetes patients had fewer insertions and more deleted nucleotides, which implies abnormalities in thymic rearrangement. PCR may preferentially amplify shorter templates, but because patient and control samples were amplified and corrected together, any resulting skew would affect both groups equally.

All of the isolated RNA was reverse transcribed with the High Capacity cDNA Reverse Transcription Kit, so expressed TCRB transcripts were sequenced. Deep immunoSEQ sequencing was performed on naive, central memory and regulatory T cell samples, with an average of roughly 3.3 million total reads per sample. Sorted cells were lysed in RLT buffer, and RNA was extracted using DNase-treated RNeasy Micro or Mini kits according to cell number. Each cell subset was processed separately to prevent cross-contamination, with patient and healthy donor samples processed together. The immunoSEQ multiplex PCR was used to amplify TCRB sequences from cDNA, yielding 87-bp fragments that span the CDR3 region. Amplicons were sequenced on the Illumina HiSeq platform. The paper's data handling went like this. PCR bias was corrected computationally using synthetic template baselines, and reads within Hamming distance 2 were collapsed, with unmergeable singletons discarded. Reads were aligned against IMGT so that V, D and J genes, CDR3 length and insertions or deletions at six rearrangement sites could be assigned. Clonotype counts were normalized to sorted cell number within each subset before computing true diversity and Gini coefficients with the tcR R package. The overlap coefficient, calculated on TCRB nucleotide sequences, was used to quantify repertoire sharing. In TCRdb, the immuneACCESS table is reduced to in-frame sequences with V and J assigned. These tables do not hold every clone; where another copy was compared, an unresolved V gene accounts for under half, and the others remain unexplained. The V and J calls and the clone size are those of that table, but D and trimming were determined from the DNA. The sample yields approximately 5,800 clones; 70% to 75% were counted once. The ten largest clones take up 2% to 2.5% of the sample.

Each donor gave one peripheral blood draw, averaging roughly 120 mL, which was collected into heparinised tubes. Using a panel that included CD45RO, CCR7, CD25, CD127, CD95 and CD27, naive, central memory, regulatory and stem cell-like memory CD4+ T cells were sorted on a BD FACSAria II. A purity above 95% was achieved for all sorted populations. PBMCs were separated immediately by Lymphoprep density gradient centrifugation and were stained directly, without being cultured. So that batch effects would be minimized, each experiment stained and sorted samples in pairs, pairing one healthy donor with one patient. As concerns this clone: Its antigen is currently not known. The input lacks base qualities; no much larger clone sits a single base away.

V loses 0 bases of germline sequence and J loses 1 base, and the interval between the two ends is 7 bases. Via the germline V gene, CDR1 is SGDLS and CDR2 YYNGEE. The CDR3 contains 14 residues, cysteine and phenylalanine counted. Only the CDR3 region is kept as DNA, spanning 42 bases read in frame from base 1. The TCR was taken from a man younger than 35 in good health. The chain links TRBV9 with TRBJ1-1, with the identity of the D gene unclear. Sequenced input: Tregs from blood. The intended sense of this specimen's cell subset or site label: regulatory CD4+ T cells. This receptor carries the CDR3 CASSVVGENTEAFF. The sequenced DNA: TGTGCCAGCAGCGTAGTCGGGGAGAACACTGAAGCTTTCTTT.